These 5 T cell receptor beta chains were sequenced from one sample in a study of T cell responses to AZD1222 COVID-19 vaccine. The method was immunoSEQ multiplex PCR; TCRdb's version includes in-frame clones alone and lacks a portion of them. The sample comprises roughly 99,000 clones, about 90% of which are singletons, and under 9.5% rests with the top ten. The specimen comprised peripheral blood, sampled 28 days after the second AZD1222 dose. These TCRs come from an adult who received the AZD1222 COVID-19 vaccine.

With respect to this clone: Other DNA sequences of this sample code for an identical CDR3. This chain links TRBV29-1 with TRBJ2-1; the match to TRBD2 covers 7 bases. The CDR3 loop spans 13 amino acids. The trim removed 0 bases at V and 7 bases at J, leaving 3 bases unmatched. Germline V gene data show CDR1 as SQVTM and CDR2 as ANQGSEA. CDR3: CSVEDSGGNEQFF. The CDR3, as DNA: TGCAGCGTTGAAGATTCCGGGGGGAATGAGCAGTTCTTC.

This chain uses TRBV6-6 with TRBJ1-2; unclear D gene. The CDR3 runs 17 residues. Trimming cost V 5 bases and J 4 bases, with 23 bases left between them. Germline V lookup: CDR1 MNHNY, CDR2 SVGAGI (reference sequence). In DNA form, the CDR3 reads TGTGCCAGCAGTCCTAGGTCGGGCGTCTGGCAGCTCTATGGCTACACCTTC. Translation: CASSPRSGVWQLYGYTF.

The V and J genes are TRBV19 and TRBJ1-1; maybe TRBD1 (5 bases). The germline V gene encodes CDR1 LNHDA and CDR2 SQIVND (reference sequence). CDR3 length: 13 residues. Between the trimmed V and J ends, which lost 3 bases and 8 bases, there was a span of 13 bases. CDR3 residues: CASSIQGRGEAFF. CDR3 in DNA: TGTGCCAGTAGTATCCAGGGCAGAGGCGAAGCTTTCTTT.

The chain carries TRBV10-3 and TRBJ1-5; D is undetermined. The V end was cut by 4 bases, the J end by 0 bases, with 4 bases between. Germline CDR1 reads ENHRY; CDR2 reads SYGVKD. This CDR3 has 13 amino acids. The DNA of the CDR3 is TGTGCCATCAGTGGGGATAGCAATCAGCCCCAGCATTTT. Amino acid sequence: CAISGDSNQPQHF.

This clone has only one observation. The chain couples TRBV7-9 to TRBJ1-1; D possibly corresponds to TRBD1 (5 bases). CDR1 SEHNR and CDR2 FQNEAQ come from the germline V gene (reference sequence). The CDR3 is made up of 14 amino acids. Trimming took off 5 bases at V and 3 bases at J, with 13 bases between the two ends. CDR3 in amino acids: CASSSREVDTEAFF. Here the CDR3 DNA reads TGTGCCAGCAGCAGCAGGGAGGTGGACACTGAAGCTTTCTTT.